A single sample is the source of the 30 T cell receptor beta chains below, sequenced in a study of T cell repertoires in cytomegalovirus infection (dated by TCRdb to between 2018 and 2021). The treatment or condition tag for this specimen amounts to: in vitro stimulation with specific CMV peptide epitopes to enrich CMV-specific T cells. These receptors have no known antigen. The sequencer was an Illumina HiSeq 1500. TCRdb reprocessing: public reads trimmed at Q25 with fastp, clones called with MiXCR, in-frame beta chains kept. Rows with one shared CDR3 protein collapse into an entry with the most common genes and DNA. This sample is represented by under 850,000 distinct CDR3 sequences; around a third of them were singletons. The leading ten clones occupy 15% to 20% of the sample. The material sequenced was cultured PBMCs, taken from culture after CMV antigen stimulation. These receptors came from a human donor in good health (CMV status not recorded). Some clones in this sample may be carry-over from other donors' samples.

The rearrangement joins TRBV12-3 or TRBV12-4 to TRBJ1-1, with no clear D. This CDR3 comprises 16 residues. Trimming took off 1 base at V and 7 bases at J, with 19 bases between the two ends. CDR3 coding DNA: TGTGCCAGCAGTTTAGACCCACGGTGGGCAGCACTTGAAGCTTTCTTT. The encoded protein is CASSLDPRWAALEAFF.

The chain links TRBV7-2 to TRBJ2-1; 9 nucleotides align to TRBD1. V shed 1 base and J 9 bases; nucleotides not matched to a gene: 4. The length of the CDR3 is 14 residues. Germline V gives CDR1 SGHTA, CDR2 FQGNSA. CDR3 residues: CASSLGDRDFEQFF. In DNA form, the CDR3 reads TGTGCCAGCAGCTTAGGGGACAGGGATTTTGAGCAGTTCTTC.

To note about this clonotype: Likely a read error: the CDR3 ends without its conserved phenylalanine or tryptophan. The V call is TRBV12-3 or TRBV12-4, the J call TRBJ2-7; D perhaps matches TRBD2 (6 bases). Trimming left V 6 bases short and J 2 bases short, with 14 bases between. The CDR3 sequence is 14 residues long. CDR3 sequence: CASSRRGSPYEQYL. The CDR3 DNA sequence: TGTGCCAGCAGCCGGCGGGGTAGTCCCTACGAGCAGTACTTA.

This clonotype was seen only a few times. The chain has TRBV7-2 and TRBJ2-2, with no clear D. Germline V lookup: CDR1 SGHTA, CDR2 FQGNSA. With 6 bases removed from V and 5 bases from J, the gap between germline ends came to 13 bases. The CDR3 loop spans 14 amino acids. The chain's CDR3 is CASSHGPETGELFF. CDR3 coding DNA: TGTGCCAGCAGTCACGGACCCGAAACCGGGGAGCTGTTTTTT.

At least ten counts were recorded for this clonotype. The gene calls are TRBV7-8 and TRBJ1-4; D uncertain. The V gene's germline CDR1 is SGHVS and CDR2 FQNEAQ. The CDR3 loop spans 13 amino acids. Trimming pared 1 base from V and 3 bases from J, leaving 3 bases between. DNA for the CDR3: TGTGCCAGCAGCTTAGAGTCTAATGAAAAACTGTTTTTT. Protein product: CASSLESNEKLFF.

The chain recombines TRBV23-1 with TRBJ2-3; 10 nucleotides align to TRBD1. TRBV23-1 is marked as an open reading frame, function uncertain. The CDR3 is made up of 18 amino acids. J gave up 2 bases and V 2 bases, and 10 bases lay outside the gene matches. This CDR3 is CASSQPGTGVRVTDTQYF. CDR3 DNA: TGCGCCAGCAGTCAACCTGGGACAGGGGTTCGAGTCACAGATACGCAGTATTTT.

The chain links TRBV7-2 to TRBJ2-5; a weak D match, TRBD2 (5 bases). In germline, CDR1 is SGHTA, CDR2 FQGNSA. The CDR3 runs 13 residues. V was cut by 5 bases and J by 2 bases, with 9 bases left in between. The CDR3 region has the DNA TGTGCCAGCAGCCAGAGGGCTCAAGAGACCCAGTACTTC. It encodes CASSQRAQETQYF.

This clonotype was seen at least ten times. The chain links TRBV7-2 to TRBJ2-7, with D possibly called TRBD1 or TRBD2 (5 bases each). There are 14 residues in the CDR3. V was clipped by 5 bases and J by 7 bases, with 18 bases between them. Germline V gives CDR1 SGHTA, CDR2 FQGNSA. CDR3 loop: CASSRRRGPGEQYF. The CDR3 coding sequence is TGTGCCAGCAGCCGCCGTCGGGGCCCTGGAGAGCAGTACTTC.

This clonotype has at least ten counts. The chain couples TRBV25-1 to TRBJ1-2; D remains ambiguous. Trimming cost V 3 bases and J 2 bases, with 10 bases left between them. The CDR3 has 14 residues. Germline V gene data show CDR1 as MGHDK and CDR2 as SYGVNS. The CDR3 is CASSERAGNYGYTF. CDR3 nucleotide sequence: TGTGCCAGCAGTGAGCGGGCAGGCAACTATGGCTACACCTTC.

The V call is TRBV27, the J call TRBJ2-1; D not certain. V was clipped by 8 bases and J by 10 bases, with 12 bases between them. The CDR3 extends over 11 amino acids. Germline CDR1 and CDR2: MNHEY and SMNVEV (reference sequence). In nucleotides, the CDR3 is TGTGCCAGCGGTTATATGAGGGAGCAGTTCTTC. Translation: CASGYMREQFF.

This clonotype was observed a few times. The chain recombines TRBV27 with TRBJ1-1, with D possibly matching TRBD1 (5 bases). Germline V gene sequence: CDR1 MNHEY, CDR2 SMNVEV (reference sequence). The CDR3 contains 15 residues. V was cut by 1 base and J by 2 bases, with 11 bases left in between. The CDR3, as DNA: TGTGCCAGCAGTTTATGGGGCAGAGTCAACACTGAAGCTTTCTTT. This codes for CASSLWGRVNTEAFF.

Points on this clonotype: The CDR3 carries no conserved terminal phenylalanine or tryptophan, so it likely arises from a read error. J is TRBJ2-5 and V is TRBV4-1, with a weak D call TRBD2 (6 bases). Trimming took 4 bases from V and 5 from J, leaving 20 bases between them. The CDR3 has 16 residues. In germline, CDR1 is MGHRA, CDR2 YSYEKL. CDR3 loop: CASSRSGGTSQETQYS. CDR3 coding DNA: TGCGCCAGCAGCCGTTCCGGGGGAACAAGTCAGGAGACCCAGTACTCC.

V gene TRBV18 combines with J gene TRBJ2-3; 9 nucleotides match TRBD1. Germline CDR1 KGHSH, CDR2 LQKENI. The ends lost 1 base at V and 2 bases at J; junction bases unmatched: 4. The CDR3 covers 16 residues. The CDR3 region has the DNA TGTGCCAGCTCACCACTCGGACAGGGGAACACAGATACGCAGTATTTT. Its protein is CASSPLGQGNTDTQYF.

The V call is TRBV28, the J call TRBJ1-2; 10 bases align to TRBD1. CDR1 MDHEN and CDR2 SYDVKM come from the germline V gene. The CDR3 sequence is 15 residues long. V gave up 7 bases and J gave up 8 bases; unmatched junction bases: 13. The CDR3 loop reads CASTEGGTGAVGYTF. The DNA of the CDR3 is TGTGCCAGCACTGAGGGAGGGACAGGGGCCGTGGGCTACACCTTC.

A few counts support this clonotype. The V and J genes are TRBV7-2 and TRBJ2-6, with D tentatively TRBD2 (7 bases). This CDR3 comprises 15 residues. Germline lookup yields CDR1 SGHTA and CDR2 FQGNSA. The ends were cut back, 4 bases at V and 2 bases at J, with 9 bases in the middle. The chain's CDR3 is CASSSGGPGANVLTF. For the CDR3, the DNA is TGTGCCAGCAGCTCCGGGGGGCCTGGGGCCAACGTCCTGACTTTC.

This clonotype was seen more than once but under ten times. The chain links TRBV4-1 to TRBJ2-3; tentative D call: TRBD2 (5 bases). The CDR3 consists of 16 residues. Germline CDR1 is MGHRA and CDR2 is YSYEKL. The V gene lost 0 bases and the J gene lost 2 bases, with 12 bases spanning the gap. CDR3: CASSQENTRYTDTQYF. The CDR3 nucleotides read TGCGCCAGCAGCCAAGAGAATACTAGGTACACAGATACGCAGTATTTT.

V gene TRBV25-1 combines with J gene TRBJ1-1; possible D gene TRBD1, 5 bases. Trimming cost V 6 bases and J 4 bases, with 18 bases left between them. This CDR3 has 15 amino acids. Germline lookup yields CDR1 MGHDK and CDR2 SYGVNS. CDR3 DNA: TGTGCCAGCAGAGGGACTCCGGAGGAAGTCACTGAAGCTTTCTTT. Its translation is CASRGTPEEVTEAFF.

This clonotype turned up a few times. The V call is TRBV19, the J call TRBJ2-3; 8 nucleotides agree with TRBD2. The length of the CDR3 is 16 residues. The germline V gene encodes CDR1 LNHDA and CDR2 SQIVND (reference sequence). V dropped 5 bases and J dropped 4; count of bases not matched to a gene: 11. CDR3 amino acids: CASSPSSLAGSDTQYF. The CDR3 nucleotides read TGTGCCAGTAGTCCCTCGTCGCTAGCGGGTTCAGATACGCAGTATTTT.

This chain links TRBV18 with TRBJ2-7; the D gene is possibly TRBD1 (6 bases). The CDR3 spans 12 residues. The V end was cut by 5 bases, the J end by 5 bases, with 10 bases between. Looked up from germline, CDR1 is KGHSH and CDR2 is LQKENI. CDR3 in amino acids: CASSTGQNEQYF. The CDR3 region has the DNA TGTGCCAGCTCAACTGGACAGAACGAGCAGTACTTC.

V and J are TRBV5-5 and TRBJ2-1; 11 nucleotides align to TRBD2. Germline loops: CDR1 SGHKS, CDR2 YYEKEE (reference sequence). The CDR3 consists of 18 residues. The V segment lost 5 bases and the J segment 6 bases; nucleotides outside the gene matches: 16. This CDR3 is CASSRGLAATLYRNEQFF. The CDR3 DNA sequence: TGTGCCAGCAGTCGGGGACTAGCGGCGACACTTTATCGCAATGAGCAGTTCTTC.

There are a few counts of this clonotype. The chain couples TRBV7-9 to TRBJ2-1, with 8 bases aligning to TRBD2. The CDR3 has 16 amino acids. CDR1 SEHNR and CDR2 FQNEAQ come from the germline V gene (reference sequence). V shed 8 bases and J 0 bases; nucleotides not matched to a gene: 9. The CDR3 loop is CASWGGSGSSYNEQFF. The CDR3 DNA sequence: TGTGCCAGCTGGGGTGGGAGCGGGAGCTCCTACAATGAGCAGTTCTTC.

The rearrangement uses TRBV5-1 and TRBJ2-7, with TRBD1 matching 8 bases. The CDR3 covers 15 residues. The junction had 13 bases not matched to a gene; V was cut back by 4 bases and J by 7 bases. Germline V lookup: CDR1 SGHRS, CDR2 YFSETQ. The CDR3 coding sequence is TGCGCCAGCAGCGAGCCTGGGCAGGGGGCTTCGGAGCAGTACTTC. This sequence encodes CASSEPGQGASEQYF.

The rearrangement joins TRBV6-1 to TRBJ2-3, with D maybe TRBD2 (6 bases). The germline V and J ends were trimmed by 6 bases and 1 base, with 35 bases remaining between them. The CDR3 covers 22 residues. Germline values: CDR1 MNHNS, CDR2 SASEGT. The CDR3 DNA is TGTGCCAGCAGCACCCCTACAGGTGGGGAGGATTTTTGGGGGAGAGGCACAGATACGCAGTATTTT. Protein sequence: CASSTPTGGEDFWGRGTDTQYF.

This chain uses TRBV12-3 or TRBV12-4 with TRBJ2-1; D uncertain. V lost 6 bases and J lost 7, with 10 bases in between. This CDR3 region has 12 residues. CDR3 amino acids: CASRTGWNEQFF. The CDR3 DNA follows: TGTGCCAGCAGGACCGGGTGGAATGAGCAGTTCTTC.

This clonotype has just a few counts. CDR3 protein: CASSLGTGGDNEQFF. The CDR3 nucleotides are TGTGCCAGCAGCTTAGGGACCGGCGGGGACAATGAGCAGTTCTTC. The V and J genes are TRBV11-2 and TRBJ2-1; possibly TRBD2 for D (6 bases). Deletions cut 1 base from V and 5 bases from J, with 12 bases between. The CDR3 is 15 amino acids. Germline-derived CDR1 and CDR2 are SGHAT and FQNNGV.

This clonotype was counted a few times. The CDR3 nucleotides read TGTGCCAGCAGCCGCTCACCGAGACAGGGCCCAAGTCACTTT. Translated, it gives CASSRSPRQGPSHF. The rearrangement links TRBV6-1 to TRBJ1-6; 7 bases fit TRBD1. The junction had 18 bases not matched to a gene; V was cut back by 6 bases and J by 19 bases. From germline, CDR1 is MNHNS and CDR2 SASEGT. CDR3 length: 14 amino acids.

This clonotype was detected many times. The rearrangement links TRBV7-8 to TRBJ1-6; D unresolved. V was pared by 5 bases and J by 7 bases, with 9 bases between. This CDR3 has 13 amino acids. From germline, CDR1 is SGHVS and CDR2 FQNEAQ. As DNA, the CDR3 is TGTGCCAGCAGCGCCAAGAGGAATTCACCCCTCCACTTT. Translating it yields CASSAKRNSPLHF.

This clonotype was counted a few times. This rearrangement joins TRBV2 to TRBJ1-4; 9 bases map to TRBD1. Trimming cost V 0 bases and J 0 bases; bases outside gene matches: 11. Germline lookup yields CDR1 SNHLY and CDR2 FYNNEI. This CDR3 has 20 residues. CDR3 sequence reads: CASSEALQGQGFATNEKLFF. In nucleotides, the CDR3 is TGTGCCAGCAGTGAAGCGCTTCAGGGACAGGGATTTGCAACTAATGAAAAACTGTTTTTT.

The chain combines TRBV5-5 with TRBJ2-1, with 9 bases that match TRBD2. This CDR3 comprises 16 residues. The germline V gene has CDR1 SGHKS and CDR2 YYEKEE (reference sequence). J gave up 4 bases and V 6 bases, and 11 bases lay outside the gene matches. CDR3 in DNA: TGTGCCAGCACCGGTGTAGCGGGGGTCGCTTACAATGAGCAGTTCTTC. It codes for CASTGVAGVAYNEQFF.

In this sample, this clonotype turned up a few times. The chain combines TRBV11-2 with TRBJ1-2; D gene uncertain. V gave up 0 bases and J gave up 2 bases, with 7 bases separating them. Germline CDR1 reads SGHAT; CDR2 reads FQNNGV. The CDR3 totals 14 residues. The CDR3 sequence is CASSLDPGNYGYTF. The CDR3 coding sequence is TGTGCCAGCAGCTTAGATCCGGGAAACTATGGCTACACCTTC. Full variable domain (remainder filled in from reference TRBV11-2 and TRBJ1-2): EAGVAQSPRYKIIEKRQSVAFWCNPISGHATLYWYQQILGQGPKLLIQFQNNGVVDDSQLPKDRFSAERLKGVDSTLKIQPAKLEDSAVYLCASSLDPGNYGYTFGSGTRLTVV.